The 31 T cell receptor beta chains reported below all come from one sample, sequenced in a study of blood T cells in healthy people across ages (dated by TCRdb to between 2014 and 2016). Library generation was performed with 5' RACE. The run used an Illumina HiSeq 2500. A second roughly 7 to 11 cycle PCR used a sample-barcoded 5' primer and a J-beta primer mix. TCRdb trimmed the raw reads at Q25, called clones with MiXCR and kept productive beta chains. Rows with one shared CDR3 protein collapse into an entry with the most common genes and DNA. Present in this sample are 500,000 to 600,000 distinct CDR3 sequences, roughly 29% of which were seen just once. The top ten clonotypes cover less than 20% of the sample. Source material: blood. These receptors were taken from a woman between 65 and 79 years old in good health.

This clonotype was counted many times. The rearrangement joins TRBV7-3 to TRBJ1-1; D is perhaps TRBD1 (5 bases). The CDR3 covers 14 residues. V dropped 1 base and J dropped 0 bases, with 6 bases sitting between them. CDR1 SGHTA and CDR2 FQGTGA come from the germline V gene. This CDR3 reads CASSLRQLNTEAFF. CDR3 in DNA: TGTGCCAGCAGCTTAAGACAGCTGAACACTGAAGCTTTCTTT.

The chain couples TRBV29-1 to TRBJ2-5, with D hard to call. In germline, CDR1 is SQVTM, CDR2 ANQGSEA. This CDR3 is 14 amino acids long. Trimming removed 0 bases at V and 2 bases at J, with 10 bases between. CDR3 sequence: CSVEDHGDQETQYF. In DNA, the CDR3 is TGCAGCGTTGAAGATCATGGGGATCAAGAGACCCAGTACTTC.

This clonotype has only a few counts. The chain combines TRBV20-1 with TRBJ2-5; D not certain. Trimming removed 5 bases from V and 5 bases from J, with 15 bases in between. The V gene's germline CDR1 is DFQATT and CDR2 SNEGSKA (reference sequence). This CDR3 has 13 amino acids. As DNA, the CDR3 is TGCAGTGCTTGGGCCGCGAAGGAGGAGACCCAGTACTTC. Translating gives CSAWAAKEETQYF.

V gene TRBV12-3 or TRBV12-4 combines with J gene TRBJ1-1; D remains unclear. V was trimmed by 5 bases and J by 1 base, leaving 11 bases between them. The CDR3 is 14 residues long. CDR3 region: CASSRIEGNTEAFF. The CDR3 DNA reads as TGTGCCAGCAGTCGGATTGAGGGGAACACTGAAGCTTTCTTT.

The chain combines TRBV7-2 with TRBJ2-7, with D tentatively TRBD1 (5 bases). The CDR3 is 15 residues long. Germline values: CDR1 SGHTA, CDR2 FQGNSA. Trimming took 1 base from V and 6 from J, leaving 16 bases between them. Written as DNA, the CDR3 is TGTGCCAGCAGCTTAGGGGGCGACCTAAGATCCGAGCAGTACTTC. Its translation: CASSLGGDLRSEQYF.

This clonotype was detected only a few times. This sequence joins TRBV6-2 or TRBV6-3 and TRBJ1-1; 8 bases are shared with TRBD1. The trim removed 5 bases at V and 6 bases at J, leaving 11 bases unmatched. The length of the CDR3 is 15 residues. Per germline, CDR1 MNHEY and CDR2 SVGEGT. The CDR3 loop is CASSTTPGGAAEAFF. CDR3 nucleotide sequence: TGTGCCAGCAGTACCACCCCAGGGGGCGCGGCTGAAGCTTTCTTT.

Of note for this clonotype: No conserved phenylalanine or tryptophan ends this CDR3, so it is likely a read error. The V call is TRBV20-1, the J call TRBJ1-4; unclear D gene. The CDR3 has 14 amino acids. Trimming pared 5 bases from V and 2 bases from J, leaving 12 bases between. Germline V CDR1 and CDR2: DFQATT, SNEGSKA (reference sequence). CDR3 residues: CSALPGGTNEKLFL. The DNA of the CDR3 is TGCAGTGCTCTCCCGGGAGGGACTAATGAAAAACTGTTTCTT.

This clonotype was counted at least ten times. This chain links TRBV4-3 with TRBJ1-1, with D possibly being TRBD1 (6 bases). V lost 3 bases to trimming and J lost 3 bases, with 8 bases between them. Looked up from germline, CDR1 is LGHNA and CDR2 is YSLEER. The CDR3 runs 13 residues. The chain's CDR3 is CASSQRGDTEAFF. Written as DNA, the CDR3 is TGCGCCAGCAGCCAGAGGGGGGACACTGAAGCTTTCTTT.

J is TRBJ2-7 and V is TRBV4-3; perhaps TRBD2 as D (6 bases). Per the germline V gene, CDR1 is LGHNA and CDR2 is YSLEER. The V end lost 1 base, the J end lost 7 bases, and 23 bases lay between the germline ends. There are 17 residues in the CDR3. The CDR3 region is CASSQGGGRRVVREQYF. In DNA form, the CDR3 reads TGCGCCAGCAGCCAAGGGGGAGGCAGGCGCGTAGTGAGGGAGCAGTACTTC.

This clonotype was detected many times. This chain joins TRBV5-1 and TRBJ1-5; possibly TRBD1 for D (6 bases). Looked up from germline, CDR1 is SGHRS and CDR2 is YFSETQ. The CDR3 extends over 14 amino acids. Trimming pared 4 bases from V and 4 bases from J, leaving 12 bases between. CDR3 DNA: TGCGCCAGCAGCCCACAGGGTCGAAATCAGCCCCAGCATTTT. Residues: CASSPQGRNQPQHF.

The genes are TRBV6-4 and TRBJ2-3, with 8 bases identical to TRBD1. Germline CDR1 is MRHNA and CDR2 is SNTAGT. With V trimmed by 0 bases and J by 4 bases, 0 bases remained unmatched. This CDR3 is built from 14 residues. CDR3 protein: CASSDSQGADTQYF. For the CDR3, the DNA is TGTGCCAGCAGTGACTCACAGGGGGCAGATACGCAGTATTTT.

This clonotype was counted between two and nine times. The chain joins TRBV3-1 to TRBJ1-2; TRBD1 is a possible D gene (5 bases). The CDR3 length is 14 residues. Trimming removed 4 bases at V and 1 base at J, with 10 bases between. Germline V lookup: CDR1 LGHDT, CDR2 YNNKEL (reference sequence). The CDR3 region is CASSRDSINYGYTF. The DNA of the CDR3 is TGTGCCAGCAGCCGAGACAGCATTAACTATGGCTACACCTTC.

J is TRBJ2-1 and V is TRBV2; D gene uncertain. The germline V gene encodes CDR1 SNHLY and CDR2 FYNNEI. V lost 2 bases, J lost 11 bases, and 13 bases lay in between. The CDR3 extends over 13 amino acids. Written as DNA, the CDR3 is TGTGCCAGCAGTGAAATGGTGCGGCGTAAGCAGTTCTTC. This sequence encodes CASSEMVRRKQFF.

The CDR3 region has the DNA TGTGCCAGCAGTAAGGGGCACGAAGCTTTCTTT. Protein sequence: CASSKGHEAFF. This chain connects TRBV6-2 or TRBV6-3 to TRBJ1-1; D may be TRBD1 (5 bases). Trimming pared 5 bases from V and 8 bases from J, leaving 9 bases between. The CDR3 consists of 11 residues. The germline gives CDR1 MNHEY, CDR2 SVGEGT.

The rearrangement links TRBV5-1 to TRBJ2-5, with 9 bases aligning to TRBD2. Germline V CDR1 and CDR2: SGHRS, YFSETQ. This CDR3 spans 17 amino acids. J lost 7 bases, V lost 0 bases, and 13 bases had no gene match. CDR3 sequence: CASSLDPGTSPLGTQYF. CDR3 coding DNA: TGCGCCAGCAGCTTGGACCCCGGGACTAGCCCCTTAGGGACCCAGTACTTC. The full variable domain, rest sourced from reference TRBV5-1 and TRBJ2-5, is KAGVTQTPRYLIKTRGQQVTLSCSPISGHRSVSWYQQTPGQGLQFLFEYFSETQRNKGNFPGRFSGRQFSNSRSEMNVSTLELGDSALYLCASSLDPGTSPLGTQYFGPGTRLLVL.

A remark on this clonotype: A read error may produce the germline difference seen at one junction end. The chain links TRBV7-8 to TRBJ2-1, with 7 nucleotides matching TRBD2. The CDR3 has 17 residues. Per germline, CDR1 SGHVS and CDR2 FQNEAQ. The CDR3 sequence: CASSLAGGQGRYNEQFF. CDR3 nucleotides: TGTGCCAGCAGCTTAGCGGGAGGGCAGGGAAGGTACAATGAGCAATTCTTC.

The J gene is TRBJ2-1, the V gene TRBV7-9, with D tentatively TRBD1 or TRBD2 (5 bases each). The CDR3 is 15 amino acids. Germline CDR1 reads SEHNR; CDR2 reads FQNEAQ (reference sequence). Trimming removed 3 bases from V and 1 base from J, with 10 bases in between. CDR3 sequence: CASSFGAGSYNEQFF. In DNA form, the CDR3 reads TGTGCCAGCAGCTTCGGGGCCGGGTCCTACAATGAGCAGTTCTTC.

This chain uses TRBV7-9 with TRBJ2-7, with D maybe TRBD2 (5 bases). CDR1 and CDR2 (germline): SEHNR, FQNEAQ (reference sequence). CDR3 length equals 13 residues. V lost 6 bases, J lost 0 bases, and 9 bases lay in between. CDR3 amino acids: CASSRGSSYEQYF. As DNA, the CDR3 is TGTGCCAGCAGTCGAGGGAGCTCCTACGAGCAGTACTTC.

This rearrangement joins TRBV5-8 to TRBJ1-6; unclear D gene. The CDR3 is made up of 11 amino acids. With 6 bases removed from V and 13 bases from J, the gap between germline ends came to 11 bases. CDR1 and CDR2 (germline): SGHTS, YDEGEE. DNA of the CDR3: TGTGCCAGCACTCGGTCGGATCCCCTCCACTTT. Protein sequence: CASTRSDPLHF.

This clonotype was recorded a few times. The chain links TRBV2 to TRBJ1-1, with D maybe TRBD1 (6 bases). This CDR3 comprises 16 residues. The V and J ends lost 6 bases and 3 bases respectively, with 20 bases between them. CDR1 and CDR2 from the germline V gene are SNHLY and FYNNEI. The CDR3 reads CASRIRGGGGDTEAFF. As DNA, the CDR3 is TGTGCCAGCAGGATCAGGGGAGGAGGCGGGGACACTGAAGCTTTCTTT.

Only a few counts were recorded for this clonotype. This sequence joins TRBV6-2 or TRBV6-3 and TRBJ2-5, with D hard to call. This CDR3 is built from 14 residues. The germline CDR1 and CDR2 sequences are MNHEY and SVGEGT. Trimming left V 2 bases short and J 1 base short, with 8 bases between. Here the CDR3 reads CASSYGALQETQYF. In DNA, the CDR3 is TGTGCCAGCAGTTACGGTGCCCTCCAAGAGACCCAGTACTTC.

This clonotype was detected only a few times. V gene TRBV2 combines with J gene TRBJ2-1, with 8 positions matching TRBD2. CDR1 SNHLY and CDR2 FYNNEI come from the germline V gene. This CDR3 region has 15 residues. Trimming cost V 8 bases and J 3 bases; bases outside gene matches: 9. The CDR3 spells CASSGQAGDYNEQFF. The CDR3 nucleotides are TGTGCCAGCTCGGGACAAGCGGGGGACTACAATGAGCAGTTCTTC.

The chain joins TRBV7-6 to TRBJ2-7; TRBD1 agrees at 9 bases. Trimming took 3 bases from V and 7 from J; bases not matched to a gene: 7. The CDR3 contains 14 residues. Germline values: CDR1 SGHVS, CDR2 FNYEAQ. CDR3 DNA sequence: TGTGCCAGCAGCTTCGGAGGGACAGGGAAGGAGCAGTACTTC. This sequence encodes CASSFGGTGKEQYF.

In its sample, this clonotype was seen a few times. The gene calls are TRBV28 and TRBJ1-5; tentatively, D is TRBD1 (5 bases). The CDR3 extends over 14 amino acids. The germline V gene has CDR1 MDHEN and CDR2 SYDVKM. V gave up 1 base and J gave up 7 bases, with 11 bases separating them. Written as DNA, the CDR3 is TGTGCCAGCAGTTTATATGCAGGGAACCAGCCCCAGCATTTT. This encodes CASSLYAGNQPQHF.

This clonotype was recorded a few times. The V call is TRBV7-2, the J call TRBJ2-1; D might be TRBD1 or TRBD2, each matching 6 bases. This CDR3 has 15 amino acids. V lost 5 bases and J lost 6, with 17 bases in between. Germline CDR1 and CDR2: SGHTA and FQGNSA. CDR3 sequence (DNA): TGTGCCAGCAGCCCTGGAGGGGGGCTAAGCAATGAGCAGTTCTTC. Translating it yields CASSPGGGLSNEQFF.

This chain joins TRBV4-3 and TRBJ1-2, with 7 bases identical to TRBD1. This CDR3 region has 15 residues. Germline trimming cut 1 base from V and 4 bases from J; bases unmatched to any gene: 6. Germline V CDR1 and CDR2: LGHNA, YSLEER. CDR3 amino acids: CASSQVPGGSYGYTF. CDR3 DNA: TGCGCCAGCAGCCAAGTCCCAGGGGGTTCCTATGGCTACACCTTC.

This clonotype has just a few counts. The V and J genes are TRBV6-2 or TRBV6-3 and TRBJ2-5; D remains unclear. The J call may be mistaken, given a closer DNA end match to TRBJ2-1. Germline V gene lookup returns CDR1 MNHEY and CDR2 SVGEGT. This CDR3 comprises 16 residues. The CDR3 here is CASSYTRAQGHNEQFF. Here the CDR3 DNA reads TGTGCCAGCAGTTATACCCGGGCACAAGGACACAATGAGCAGTTCTTC.

The table lists this clonotype with a few counts. The chain joins TRBV11-1 to TRBJ2-4, with TRBD2 as a possible D gene (5 bases). Germline CDR1 reads SGHAT; CDR2 reads FQDESV (reference sequence). This CDR3 is 17 amino acids long. V gave up 2 bases and J gave up 4 bases, with 18 bases separating them. The CDR3 DNA reads as TGTGCCAGCAGCTTATTCGGTCTAGCCAGCCCTAAAAACATTCAGTACTTC. As protein: CASSLFGLASPKNIQYF.

The chain has TRBV20-1 and TRBJ2-3; TRBD2 aligns across 13 bases. Germline CDR1 and CDR2: DFQATT and SNEGSKA (reference sequence). This CDR3 spans 18 amino acids. Trimming removed 5 bases from V and 0 bases from J; junction bases left unmatched: 11. The CDR3 sequence is CSAHGLAGEDTSTDTQYF. For the CDR3, the DNA is TGCAGTGCTCACGGACTAGCGGGGGAAGATACTAGCACAGATACGCAGTATTTT.

The chain carries TRBV29-1 and TRBJ1-1, with unresolved D. Trimming cost V 3 bases and J 1 base, with 15 bases left between them. The germline V gene has CDR1 SQVTM and CDR2 ANQGSEA. The CDR3 has 15 amino acids. The CDR3 protein is CSVERERPTNTEAFF. The CDR3 DNA reads as TGCAGCGTTGAGAGGGAACGACCGACGAACACTGAAGCTTTCTTT.

The V call is TRBV6-5, the J call TRBJ1-3; D is ambiguous. Between the trimmed V and J ends, which lost 4 bases and 2 bases, there was a span of 12 bases. Germline CDR1 is MNHEY and CDR2 is SVGAGI. The CDR3 spans 15 residues. In DNA, the CDR3 is TGTGCCAGCAGTTCTTCCCCGGATCCTGGAAACACCATATATTTT. The encoded protein is CASSSSPDPGNTIYF.